This T cell receptor (beta chain) is from a study of T cells in Graves' hyperthyroidism and ophthalmopathy. Findings and caveats of the study: Among thyroid clonotypes expanded above 0.001, most also appeared in blood.

This clonotype was counted between two and nine times. Its antigen is unknown. Germline CDR1 and CDR2: DFQATT and SNEGSKA (reference sequence). The trim removed 6 bases at V and 2 bases at J, leaving 6 bases unmatched. The CDR3 extends over 14 amino acids. The cohort's ophthalmopathy patients, a group with duration under 3 months, had a Clinical Activity Score of at least 3 and a NOSPECS grade of at least 4. Thyroid ultrasound, orbital computed tomography, clinical symptoms, and serum thyroxine and TRAb underpinned diagnoses. Authors of the study amplified TCR beta CDR3 regions from RNA transcripts. HTBI primers were employed in a first-round RT-PCR of the TCR CDR3. TCRdb reprocessed the multiplex PCR reads via MiXCR and lists one record per CDR3 protein. Of about half a million distinct CDR3 sequences in the sample, roughly 21% are singletons; the top ten hold about 45%.

This sequence was found in a man aged 40-55 years with Graves' ophthalmopathy. The sequenced material came from blood. The gene calls are TRBV20-1 and TRBJ2-2; 7 bases align to TRBD2. The CDR3 is CSARGDENTGELFF. The CDR3 coding sequence is TGCAGTGCACGGGGGGACGAAAACACCGGGGAGCTGTTTTTT.